This is a list of T cell receptor beta chains from one sample in a study of T cells in Graves' hyperthyroidism and ophthalmopathy. MiXCR was run by TCRdb on the multiplex PCR reads, yielding one entry per CDR3 protein. In the table there are fewer than 350,000 distinct CDR3 sequences, about an eighth of which are singletons. The sample was blood. The receptors stem from a middle-aged woman with Graves' hyperthyroidism. Both conserved end residues are trimmed from each CDR3. D genes are given only for firm matches. A row's size may be missing; if present it is once, few, many or a size class.

TRBV28 | . | many | ASTKNYGYT
TRBV29-1 | TRBD2 | . | SVRNWTSGSEQF
TRBV20-1 | TRBD2 | many | SARDSRGRDNEQF
TRBV9 | TRBD2 | . | ASSVGLGRQSGLAGGLSYNEQF
TRBV12-3/TRBV12-4 | . | many | ASSLAPKGSGAF
TRBV7-9 | . | many | ASSLVGDGYT
TRBV7-2 | . | many | ASSPGLRDYEQY
TRBV20-1 | . | many | SARDRTGANQPQH
TRBV2 | . | many | ASTRGVLNYGYT
TRBV2 | . | many | ASKERAGGETQY
TRBV6-5 | TRBD1 | . | ASSYFQGDEKLF
TRBV5-1 | . | once | ASSLTITGGTDTQY
TRBV2 | TRBD2 | many | ASSGRLAGGNEQF
TRBV6-2/TRBV6-3 | . | . | ASSWGTDGQY
TRBV24-1 | TRBD2 | many | ATSDAAAGEPTNTGELF
TRBV28 | . | many | ASSPRDGTDTQY
TRBV11-2 | TRBD1 | many | ASSLGQGNEKLF
TRBV2 | . | many | ASSEWPGSGYT
TRBV30 | TRBD2 | few | AWSAGTTSTDTQY
TRBV20-1 | TRBD2 | many | SGTGTSGSYEQY
TRBV12-3/TRBV12-4 | . | many | ASSSSAADTQY
TRBV30 | . | . | AWTWDNEKLF
TRBV11-2 | TRBD1 | many | ASSFLTGVGADEQY
TRBV7-2 | . | few | ASSLVGGAGSPLH
TRBV28 | . | many | ASSLVAAGGGTQY
TRBV18 | TRBD1 | . | ASSPGTEEETQY
TRBV2 | . | many | ASSLQTGGNNSPLH
TRBV4-1 | . | many | ASSQGIGVMREQY
TRBV20-1 | TRBD2 | . | SALTSAPYNEQF
TRBV2 | . | few | ASSEDDNYGYT
TRBV10-3 | . | many | AIRTSTDTQY
TRBV28 | . | many | ASSFLGEERGDEQF
TRBV14 | . | many | ASSQGREYTEAF
TRBV7-9 | . | few | ASSSRTDDLYGYT
TRBV11-2 | TRBD2 | many | ASSLLAENIQY
TRBV28 | TRBD1 | many | ASSLTQGVRGYT
TRBV13 | . | many | ASSSRMGGDPYEQY
TRBV11-3 | . | few | ASSLETAGNEQF
TRBV4-1 | . | . | ASSRRTDDQPQH
TRBV7-2 | TRBD2 | many | ASSTVAGVDEQF